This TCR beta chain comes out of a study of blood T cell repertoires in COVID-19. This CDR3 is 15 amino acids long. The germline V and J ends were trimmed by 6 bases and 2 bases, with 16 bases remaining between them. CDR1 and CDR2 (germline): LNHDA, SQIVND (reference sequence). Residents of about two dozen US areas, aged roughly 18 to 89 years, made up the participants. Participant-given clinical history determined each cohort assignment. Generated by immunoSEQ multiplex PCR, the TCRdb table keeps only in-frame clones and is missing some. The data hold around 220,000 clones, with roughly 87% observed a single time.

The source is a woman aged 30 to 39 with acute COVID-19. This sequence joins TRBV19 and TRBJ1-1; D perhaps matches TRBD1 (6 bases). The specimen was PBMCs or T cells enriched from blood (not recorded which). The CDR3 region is CASREERGGNTEAFF. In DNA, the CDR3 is TGTGCCAGTAGAGAGGAAAGGGGGGGCAACACTGAAGCTTTCTTT.